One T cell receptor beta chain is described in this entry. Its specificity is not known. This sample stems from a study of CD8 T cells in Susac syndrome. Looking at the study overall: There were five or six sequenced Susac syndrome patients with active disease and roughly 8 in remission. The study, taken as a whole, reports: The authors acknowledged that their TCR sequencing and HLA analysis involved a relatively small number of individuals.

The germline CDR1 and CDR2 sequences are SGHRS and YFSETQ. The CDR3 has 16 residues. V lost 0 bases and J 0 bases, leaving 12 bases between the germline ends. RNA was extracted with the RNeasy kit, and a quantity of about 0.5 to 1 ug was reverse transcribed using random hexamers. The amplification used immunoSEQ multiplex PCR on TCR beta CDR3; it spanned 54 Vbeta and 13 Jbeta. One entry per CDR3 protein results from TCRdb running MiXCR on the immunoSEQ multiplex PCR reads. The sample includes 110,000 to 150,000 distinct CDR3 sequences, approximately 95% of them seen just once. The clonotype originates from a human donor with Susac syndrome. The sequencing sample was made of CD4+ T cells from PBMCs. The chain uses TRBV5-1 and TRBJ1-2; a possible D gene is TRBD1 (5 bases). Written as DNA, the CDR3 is TGCGCCAGCAGCTTGGGAACAGGAAAGACTAACTATGGCTACACCTTC. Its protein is CASSLGTGKTNYGYTF.